This paragraph covers one T cell receptor beta chain sequence. V lost 7 bases to trimming and J lost 3 bases, with 24 bases between them. This CDR3 is built from 17 residues. Germline V gene lookup returns CDR1 MNHNS and CDR2 SASEGT. A J-beta primer mix and a sample-barcoded 5' primer were used in a second PCR of about 7 to 11 cycles. Each CDR3 protein gets one entry after TCRdb re-called the 5' RACE reads with MiXCR. The sample lists about 1.6 million distinct CDR3 sequences, 34% occurring once. The data belong to a study of blood T cells in healthy people across ages. Sequencing used blood. This TCR came from a woman in her twenties or thirties in good health. The J gene is TRBJ1-2, the V gene TRBV6-1; tentatively, D is TRBD1 (6 bases). In DNA, the CDR3 is TGTGCCAGCAATCCCTGGAGGGGCTGGGGGCATGACTATGGCTACACCTTC. Translating it yields CASNPWRGWGHDYGYTF.